This TCR beta chain stems from a study (dated by TCRdb to between 2015 and 2017). In terms of the full investigation: The study tested whether tumor-infiltrating Tregs in breast cancer are recruited from blood Tregs or converted in situ from other CD4+ T cell subsets. General findings and caveats noted by the study authors: Tumor memory CD4+ T cell TCR gene usage clustered with blood and lymph node memory CD4+ cells and lymph node naive CD4+ cells. The greatest overlap of tumor-infiltrating Treg TCR alpha and beta sequences was observed with tumor naive CD4+ T cells, followed by blood naive CD4+ T cells. The larger-cohort validation was restricted to a single TCR beta V-J rearrangement rather than whole repertoires.

Trimming leaves V shorter by 5 bases and J shorter by 5 bases, with the junction holding 12 bases beyond the gene matches. The germline V gene (reference sequence) sets CDR1 to MNHEY and CDR2 to SMNVEV. Inclusive of the bounding cysteine and phenylalanine, the CDR3 is 16 residues long. Only the CDR3 part of the read is kept: 48 bases, read in frame from the first base. Concerning this clonotype: The antigen it binds to is not known. No much larger clonotype is one base removed from it; base qualities were not supplied.

Full-length TCR variable regions were amplified by 5' RACE PCR with constant-region reverse primers, followed by semi-nested PCR with Nested Universal Primer A. Using the ReliaPrep RNA Cell Miniprep System, total RNA was extracted, and the SMARTer RACE 5'/3' Kit was then used to reverse transcribe the RNA into 5'RACE-ready cDNA. An Illumina MiSeq was used to sequence the full-length TCR alpha and beta libraries, which had been barcoded with multiplex adaptors. The authors processed their data as follows. Sequencing data were pooled across the five patients for each of nine subset-tissue groups and compared by unsupervised clustering of TCR gene usage. The Morisita-Horn index, with shared sequences weighted by their contribution to each repertoire, was used to calculate repertoire similarity. TCRdb reprocessing: public reads trimmed at Q25 with fastp, clones called with MiXCR, in-frame beta chains kept. Identical CDR3 proteins give one entry, which carries the most common genes and DNA. TCRdb, not the original authors, processed these V and J calls. Here the sample has about 62,000 distinct CDR3 sequences; almost 30% occur a single time. The ten largest clones take up 2% to 2.5% of the sample.

The Miltenyi Naive CD4+ T Cell Isolation kit was used to purify naive CD4+ T cells, and Tregs were depleted with CD25 microbeads. Tregs, naive and memory CD4+ T cells from tumor, blood and ipsilateral draining lymph nodes of about five breast cancer patients underwent full-length TCR alpha and beta sequencing. Tumor tissue and lymph nodes obtained by ipsilateral axillary dissection were perfused with PBS, cut into small pieces and digested using collagenase I and hyaluronidase. FACS confirmed that the sorted cell populations were more than 90% pure. Here the chain combines TRBV27 and TRBJ2-5; 9 central nucleotides agree with TRBD1. The sequenced sample consisted of tumor-infiltrating naive CD4+ T cells sorted from the breast tumor. Taken with the paper, the label for cell subset or site translates to: naive CD4+ T cells, CD4+CD45RA+CD25-. This TCR was sampled from a female donor with breast cancer. The CDR3 region has the sequence CASSPLRQGGGETQYF. The DNA is as follows: TGTGCCAGCAGTCCCTTAAGACAGGGGGGTGGGGAGACCCAGTACTTC.